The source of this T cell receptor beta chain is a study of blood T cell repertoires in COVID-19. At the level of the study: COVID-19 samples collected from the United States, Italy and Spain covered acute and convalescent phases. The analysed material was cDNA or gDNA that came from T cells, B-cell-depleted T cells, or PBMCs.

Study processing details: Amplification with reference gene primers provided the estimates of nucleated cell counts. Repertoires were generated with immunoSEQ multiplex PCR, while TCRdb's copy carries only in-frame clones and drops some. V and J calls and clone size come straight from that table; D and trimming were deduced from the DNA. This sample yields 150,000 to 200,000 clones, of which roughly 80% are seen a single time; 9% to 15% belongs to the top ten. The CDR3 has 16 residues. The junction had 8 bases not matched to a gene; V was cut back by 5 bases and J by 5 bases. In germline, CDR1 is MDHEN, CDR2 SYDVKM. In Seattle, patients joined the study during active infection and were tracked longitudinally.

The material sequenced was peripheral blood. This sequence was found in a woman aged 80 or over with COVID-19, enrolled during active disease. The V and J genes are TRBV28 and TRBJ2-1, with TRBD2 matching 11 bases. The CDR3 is CASSDRLAGFNNEQFF. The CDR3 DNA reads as TGTGCCAGCAGTGATCGACTAGCGGGGTTCAACAATGAGCAGTTCTTC. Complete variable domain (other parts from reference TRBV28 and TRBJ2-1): DVKVTQSSRYLVKRTGEKVFLECVQDMDHENMFWYRQDPGLGLRLIYFSYDVKMKEKGDIPEGYSVSREKKERFSLILESASTNQTSMYLCASSDRLAGFNNEQFFGPGTRLTVL.